The rows below give T cell receptor beta chains drawn from one sample of a study of blood T cell repertoires in COVID-19. Sequencing used immunoSEQ multiplex PCR; TCRdb keeps in-frame clones, though not all of them. The top ten clones hold 15% to 20% of a sample with around 25,000 clones, more than 85% of them seen once. The specimen was peripheral blood. These TCRs come from a human donor with active COVID-19. The donor label of this sample is uncertain. CDR3s include the opening cysteine and the closing phenylalanine or tryptophan. D genes are given only for firm matches. A row's size may be missing; if present it is once, few, many or a size class.

.,TRBJ2-3,TRBV10-3,TRBD2,TGTGCCATCAGTGGGGCTAGCGGCAACACAGATACGCAGTATTTT,CAISGASGNTDTQYF
.,TRBJ1-1,TRBV5-6,TRBD1,TGTGCCAGCAGCTTATACGGGACAGGGGTTAGCACTGAAGCTTTCTTT,CASSLYGTGVSTEAFF
.,TRBJ2-1,TRBV7-2,.,TGTGCCAGCAGCACCTGGGTGGGGGCCCGGAACAATGAGCAGTTCTTC,CASSTWVGARNNEQFF
.,TRBJ2-7,TRBV6-5,.,TGTGCCACCCCCGTAGAAACCTCCCACGAGCAGTACTTC,CATPVETSHEQYF
.,TRBJ2-3,TRBV3-1/TRBV3-2,TRBD2,TGTGCCAGCAGCCAAGATCGACTAGCGGGAGGGCCAACAGATACGCAGTATTTT,CASSQDRLAGGPTDTQYF
.,TRBJ2-1,TRBV27,.,TGTGCCAGCAGTTTTTCGGGGGTCAATGAGCAGTTCTTC,CASSFSGVNEQFF
.,TRBJ2-5,TRBV12-3/TRBV12-4,TRBD2,TGTGCCAGCACCCTACTAGCGCAAGAGACCCAGTACTTC,CASTLLAQETQYF
.,TRBJ2-3,TRBV30,.,TGTGCCTGGAGTGTAGGCCTAGCGAGCACAGATACGCAGTATTTT,CAWSVGLASTDTQYF
.,TRBJ2-1,TRBV27,.,TGTGCCAGCAGTTTACGACGGGGTGAGCAGTTCTTC,CASSLRRGEQFF
.,TRBJ1-5,TRBV27,.,TGTGCCAGCAGTCCCAGGGCCAGCAATCAGCCCCAGCATTTT,CASSPRASNQPQHF
.,TRBJ2-7,TRBV30,.,TGTGCCTGGAAGACAGGCCAGAGTACCTACGAGCAGTACTTC,CAWKTGQSTYEQYF
.,TRBJ1-2,TRBV6-5,.,TGTGCCACCACCTCCCCCCAGGGCGGTGGCTACACCTTC,CATTSPQGGGYTF
.,TRBJ1-4,TRBV4-2,TRBD1,TGTGCCAGCAGCCAAGATGCGACAGGGGGGGATGAAAAACTGTTTTTT,CASSQDATGGDEKLFF
.,TRBJ1-1,TRBV5-6,.,TGTGCCAGCAGCTTGATACGGTACACTGAAGCTTTCTTT,CASSLIRYTEAFF
.,TRBJ1-1,TRBV12-1,.,TGTGCCAGCAGCTCAGGGGACAGGGGGGACACTGAAGCTTTCTTT,CASSSGDRGDTEAFF
.,TRBJ2-6,TRBV27,.,TGTGCCAGCAGTTTGATAAGAGCAGGGCAGGGCTCTGGGGCCAACGTCCTGACTTTC,CASSLIRAGQGSGANVLTF
.,TRBJ1-6,TRBV27,.,TGTGCCAGCAGTTTCGGAGGGCTGTCAGATTCACCCCTCCACTTT,CASSFGGLSDSPLHF
.,TRBJ1-6,TRBV5-1,TRBD1,TGCGCCAGCAGCTTGGGACACAGGAGACAGGGAGATAATTCACCCCTCCACTTT,CASSLGHRRQGDNSPLHF
.,TRBJ2-2,TRBV2,.,TGTGCCAGCAGTGTCTCTTACGGGGAGCTGTTTTTT,CASSVSYGELFF
.,TRBJ2-7,TRBV11-3,.,TGTGCCAGCAGCTTGAACAGGGACGGCGAGCAGTACTTC,CASSLNRDGEQYF
.,TRBJ2-7,TRBV6-5,.,TGTGCCAGCAGCCAAACAGGGACCTACGAGCAGTACTTC,CASSQTGTYEQYF
.,TRBJ1-3,TRBV6-5,.,TGTGCCAACAAACAGGGTTCTGGAAACACCATATATTTT,CANKQGSGNTIYF
.,TRBJ1-2,TRBV11-2,.,TGTGCCAGCAGCTTACTGGGGCTCCATGGCTACACCTTC,CASSLLGLHGYTF
.,TRBJ2-7,TRBV27,.,TGTGCCAGCAGTTTTCTTAGCTCCTACGAGCAGTACTTC,CASSFLSSYEQYF
.,TRBJ1-4,TRBV20-1,.,TGCAGTGCTAGTCAAGGGGTTCATCCTGAAAAACTGTTTTTT,CSASQGVHPEKLFF
.,TRBJ1-5,TRBV6-1,.,TGTGCCAGCAGTGAAGAAGGGGTTCAGCCCCAGCATTTT,CASSEEGVQPQHF
.,TRBJ2-3,TRBV11-2,.,TGTGCCAGCAGCTTACCTTACGAGTGGGGGGGCGATACGCAGTATTTT,CASSLPYEWGGDTQYF
.,TRBJ2-7,TRBV6-1,.,TGTGCCAGCAGTGAAGCGCGATCCAGGCCAGGGCAAAAATACGAGCAGTACTTC,CASSEARSRPGQKYEQYF
.,TRBJ1-2,TRBV28,TRBD1,TGTGCCAGCAGACAGGGGGCAGGCTATGGCTACACCTTC,CASRQGAGYGYTF
.,TRBJ2-1,TRBV12-5,.,TGTGCTAGTGGTTCGGTACGCAGGGACACGTTCTTC,CASGSVRRDTFF
.,TRBJ1-2,TRBV7-9,.,TGTGCCAGCAGCTCATCAGGGGCTGGCTACACCTTC,CASSSSGAGYTF
.,TRBJ2-1,TRBV7-2,.,TGTGCCAGCAGCTTAGACAGGCACAATGAGCAGTTCTTC,CASSLDRHNEQFF
.,TRBJ2-3,TRBV14,TRBD1,TGTGCCAGCAGCCAGCACAGGGGAACAGATACGCAGTATTTT,CASSQHRGTDTQYF
few,TRBJ2-1,TRBV5-6,.,TGTGCCAGCAGCTTGGGAGGGGGCTCCTACAATGAGCAGTTCTTC,CASSLGGGSYNEQFF
.,TRBJ2-3,TRBV4-3,TRBD1,TGCGCCAGCAGCCAAGATGGGGCAGGGGGCGCGGATACGCAGTATTTT,CASSQDGAGGADTQYF
.,TRBJ1-1,TRBV9,TRBD1,TGTGCCAGCAGCGTAGAATCGACAGGGATCATGAACACTGAAGCTTTCTTT,CASSVESTGIMNTEAFF
.,TRBJ1-3,TRBV29-1,.,TGCAGCGCCTTGACAGGCACCCACACCATATATTTT,CSALTGTHTIYF
.,TRBJ2-7,TRBV6-5,.,TGTGCCAGCTCGGCTGGGCAGCCTAAGTACTTC,CASSAGQPKYF
.,TRBJ2-3,TRBV2,.,TGTGCCAGGGTGGGGAGCGCAGATACGCAGTATTTT,CARVGSADTQYF
.,TRBJ1-1,TRBV3-1/TRBV3-2,TRBD1,TGTGCCAGCAGCCAGAACCTAGGGACAGACATGAACACTGAAGCTTTCTTT,CASSQNLGTDMNTEAFF
.,TRBJ2-7,TRBV27,.,TGTGCCCCGCGGGAGCAGTACTTC,CAPREQYF
few,TRBJ2-7,TRBV28,TRBD2,TGTGCCAGCAGGAGCGGGAGGGCATCCTACGAGCAGTACTTC,CASRSGRASYEQYF
few,TRBJ1-1,TRBV7-8,.,TGTGCCAGCAGCCTTAGTAACAGGGCTGAAGCTTTCTTT,CASSLSNRAEAFF
.,TRBJ1-6,TRBV30,TRBD1,TGTGCCTGGAGTAGAACAGGGGGGGGCTCACCCCTCCACTTT,CAWSRTGGGSPLHF
.,TRBJ2-1,TRBV7-2,TRBD2,TGTGCCAGCAGCAACCCGGGGACTAGCGGGGGGGCACGGTTCTTC,CASSNPGTSGGARFF
.,TRBJ2-2,TRBV29-1,.,TGCAGCGTTGCAAAGGGGGAAGGCACCGGGGAGCTGTTTTTT,CSVAKGEGTGELFF
.,TRBJ1-4,TRBV9,.,TGTGCCAGCAGCGTAGATATCGCAACTAATGAAAAACTGTTTTTT,CASSVDIATNEKLFF
.,TRBJ1-6,TRBV3-1/TRBV3-2,.,TGTGCCAGCAGCCAAGATCCCCCGACGGGTTCACCCCTCCACTTT,CASSQDPPTGSPLHF
few,TRBJ2-7,TRBV5-5,.,TGTGCCAGCAGCAAAGGGGACTTGACCTACGAGCAGTACTTC,CASSKGDLTYEQYF
.,TRBJ2-1,TRBV7-7,TRBD2,TGTGCCAGCAGCTTAGTAGCGGGCCCCTACAATGAGCAGTTCTTC,CASSLVAGPYNEQFF
.,TRBJ1-2,TRBV9,TRBD1,TGTGCCAGCAGCGCCGAGGGGACAGTCCGAACCAACTATGGCTACACCTTC,CASSAEGTVRTNYGYTF